A single T cell receptor (beta chain) is shown here with its context. Its antigen is unknown. The CDR3 has 17 residues. V gave up 5 bases and J gave up 4 bases; unmatched junction bases: 16. Per germline, CDR1 PRHDT and CDR2 FYEKMQ (reference sequence). The data were taken from a study of T cell repertoires in cytomegalovirus infection. TCRdb re-called the reads through MiXCR, storing one row per CDR3 protein. The table records about a million distinct CDR3 sequences, around 32% of them present only once. The sample here was cultured CD8+ T cells from PBMCs, taken from culture after CMV antigen stimulation. The TCR originated in a human donor in good health (CMV status not recorded). Some clones in this sample may be carry-over from other donors' samples. The chain links TRBV13 to TRBJ1-2, with TRBD1 matching over 7 bases. In DNA form, the CDR3 reads TGTGCCAGCAGCCTCAACATTTTCGGGACAGAACCCTATGGCTACACCTTC. Translation: CASSLNIFGTEPYGYTF.